The T cell receptor (beta chain) described here comes from a study of naive and memory T cell subsets. Points from the study as a whole: A few larger clonotypes appeared in naive repertoires, especially CD8, possibly memory cells re-expressing CD45RA.

Two oligonucleotides, mixed equimolar, formed the beta constant-region primer covering TRBC1 and TRBC2. Nested alpha and beta constant-region primers with the SP2 primer drove four PCR rounds on ligated cDNA. An oligonucleotide with the SP2 primer and a 12-nucleotide UMI was ligated to the cDNA 3' end. One entry per CDR3 protein results from TCRdb running MiXCR on the UMI-ligation and nested PCR reads. The sample records under 150,000 distinct CDR3 sequences, approximately 20% being singletons. CDR3 length: 15 amino acids. In germline, CDR1 is SGHVS, CDR2 FNYEAQ. J lost 4 bases, V lost 5 bases, and 8 bases had no gene match. Notes on this clonotype: The antigen is not known.

Source material: naive CD8+ T cells from blood. The rearrangement links TRBV7-6 to TRBJ2-1; TRBD1 agrees at 7 bases. This clonotype originated in a human donor in good health. Written as DNA, the CDR3 is TGTGCCAGCAGCCCCACTTGGGACAGTTACAATGAGCAGTTCTTC. It codes for CASSPTWDSYNEQFF. Supplemented by reference TRBV7-6 and TRBJ2-1, the full variable domain reads GAGVSQSPRYKVTKRGQDVALRCDPISGHVSLYWYRQALGQGPEFLTYFNYEAQQDKSGLPNDRFSAERPEGSISTLTIQRTEQRDSAMYRCASSPTWDSYNEQFFGPGTRLTVL.